This T cell receptor beta chain was observed in a study of blood T cells in healthy people across ages. Together with a sample-barcoded 5' primer, a J-beta primer mix was included in a second PCR lasting about 6 to 11 cycles. TCRdb reprocessed the 5' RACE reads via MiXCR and lists one record per CDR3 protein. This sample has 1.2 million to 1.5 million distinct CDR3 sequences, with roughly 40% found just once. A few counts support this clonotype. V lost 5 bases and J lost 0, with 14 bases in between. Germline CDR1 LNHNV, CDR2 YYDKDF (reference sequence). The length of the CDR3 is 16 residues. The clonotype comes from a young woman in good health. Sequencing input: blood. The chain employs TRBV15 and TRBJ2-1, with unresolved D. The CDR3 DNA reads as TGTGCCACCAGCCCCGGAAGCGTGAGCTCCTACAATGAGCAGTTCTTC. Its translation is CATSPGSVSSYNEQFF.